The 20 T cell receptor beta chains below all came from one sample that was sequenced in a study of early stage breast cancer tumors. The protocol was immunoSEQ multiplex PCR, while the TCRdb copy is restricted to in-frame clones and leaves out a portion. The sample consists of some 72,000 clones, roughly three quarters of them appearing once. The sequenced sample consisted of blood. Receptors originate from a person in their sixties with breast cancer.

This sequence joins TRBV19 and TRBJ2-2; D is perhaps TRBD1 or TRBD2 (7 bases each). V was pared by 10 bases and J by 4 bases, with 16 bases between. Germline-derived CDR1 and CDR2 are LNHDA and SQIVND (reference sequence). There are 14 residues in the CDR3. The CDR3, as DNA: TGTGCCAACTCCAGGGGGGGCCTCACCGGGGAGCTGTTTTTT. Its translation: CANSRGGLTGELFF.

The J gene is TRBJ2-5, the V gene TRBV7-8; 7 bases map to TRBD2. The germline CDR1 and CDR2 sequences are SGHVS and FQNEAQ. The length of the CDR3 is 15 residues. V shed 3 bases and J 3 bases; nucleotides not matched to a gene: 7. CDR3 region: CASSFAGAGKETQYF. The CDR3 DNA is TGTGCCAGCAGCTTTGCAGGAGCGGGGAAAGAGACCCAGTACTTC.

This clone was observed a handful of times. The chain joins TRBV5-6 to TRBJ1-3, with D perhaps TRBD1 (6 bases). CDR3 length: 12 amino acids. The V end lost 4 bases, the J end lost 12 bases, and 14 bases lay between the germline ends. The germline CDR1 and CDR2 sequences are SGHDT and YYEEEE. The CDR3 region is CASSTLQGYIYF. The CDR3 coding sequence is TGTGCCAGCAGCACTTTACAGGGTTACATATATTTT. The whole variable domain, remainder taken from reference TRBV5-6 and TRBJ1-3, is DAGVTQSPTHLIKTRGQQVTLRCSPKSGHDTVSWYQQALGQGPQFIFQYYEEEERQRGNFPDRFSGHQFPNYSSELNVNALLLGDSALYLCASSTLQGYIYFGEGSWLTVV.

The chain recombines TRBV28 with TRBJ2-6; TRBD2 agrees at 12 bases. The CDR3 is 19 residues long. Germline V lookup: CDR1 MDHEN, CDR2 SYDVKM. Trimming cost V 5 bases and J 2 bases; bases outside gene matches: 10. The CDR3 DNA reads as TGTGCCAGCAGTCCAATAGGACTAGCGGGGAGGACTGGGGCCAACGTCCTGACTTTC. Encoded protein: CASSPIGLAGRTGANVLTF.

The chain joins TRBV19 to TRBJ2-1, with 8 bases matching TRBD1. The CDR3 contains 16 residues. The trim removed 5 bases at V and 0 bases at J, leaving 6 bases unmatched. Germline CDR1 LNHDA, CDR2 SQIVND (reference sequence). The CDR3 DNA sequence: TGTGCCAGTAGTCAAACAGGGGGTAGCTCCTACAATGAGCAGTTCTTC. This gives the protein CASSQTGGSSYNEQFF.

The chain links TRBV7-9 to TRBJ2-7; D unresolved. V was clipped by 5 bases and J by 4 bases, with 9 bases between them. Per germline, CDR1 SEHNR and CDR2 FQNEAQ (reference sequence). The CDR3 spans 12 residues. CDR3 bases: TGTGCCAGCAGCCCTGGCCTGTACGAGCAGTACTTC. Translation: CASSPGLYEQYF.

CDR3 nucleotides: TGTGCCAGCAGGGGGGACCTGCCAGATACGCAGTATTTT. It translates to CASRGDLPDTQYF. V is TRBV6-5 and J is TRBJ2-3, with D perhaps being TRBD1 or TRBD2 (5 bases each). The CDR3 is made up of 13 amino acids. The V gene lost 6 bases and the J gene lost 4 bases, with 11 bases spanning the gap. Germline V gene sequence: CDR1 MNHEY, CDR2 SVGAGI.

The chain has TRBV5-1 and TRBJ2-6; no reliable D call. This CDR3 is built from 16 residues. Germline V gives CDR1 SGHRS, CDR2 YFSETQ. V shed 1 base and J shed 0 bases, with 8 bases lying between them. The CDR3 DNA reads TGCGCCAGCAGCTTGCCTCAAAGCTCTGGGGCCAACGTCCTGACTTTC. Amino acid sequence: CASSLPQSSGANVLTF.

The chain couples TRBV11-3 to TRBJ2-2, with 9 positions matching TRBD1. V lost 5 bases to trimming and J lost 0 bases; unmatched junction nucleotides: 16. This CDR3 is 20 amino acids long. Germline V gives CDR1 SGHNT, CDR2 YENEEA. This chain's CDR3 is CASSRPGTGFLGPNTGELFF. Here the CDR3 DNA reads TGTGCCAGCAGCCGACCCGGGACAGGGTTTCTGGGGCCGAACACCGGGGAGCTGTTTTTT. Full variable domain (rest looked up from reference TRBV11-3 and TRBJ2-2): EAGVVQSPRYKIIEKKQPVAFWCNPISGHNTLYWYLQNLGQGPELLIRYENEEAVDDSQLPKDRFSAERLKGVDSTLKIQPAELGDSAVYLCASSRPGTGFLGPNTGELFFGEGSRLTVL.

This chain joins TRBV7-9 and TRBJ2-3, with 9 bases lining up with TRBD2. The trim removed 2 bases at V and 6 bases at J, leaving 6 bases unmatched. Germline V CDR1 and CDR2: SEHNR, FQNEAQ (reference sequence). This CDR3 is built from 15 residues. CDR3 loop: CASSLLAGGPDTQYF. The CDR3 DNA reads TGTGCCAGCAGCTTACTCGCGGGGGGGCCGGATACGCAGTATTTT.

J is TRBJ2-7 and V is TRBV2; D perhaps matches TRBD1 (6 bases). The CDR3 length is 13 residues. Germline CDR1 reads SNHLY; CDR2 reads FYNNEI. Trimming stripped 7 bases from V and 4 bases from J, with 14 bases between. The CDR3 DNA follows: TGTGCCAGCACCAGACAGGCAATGTACGAGCAGTACTTC. The encoded protein is CASTRQAMYEQYF.

The gene calls are TRBV6-5 and TRBJ2-3; D remains ambiguous. Deletions cut 0 bases from V and 5 bases from J, with 3 bases between. The CDR3 extends over 12 amino acids. CDR1 is MNHEY and CDR2 is SVGAGI in the germline V gene. CDR3 DNA: TGTGCCAGCAGTTACTCAGGAGATACGCAGTATTTT. This sequence encodes CASSYSGDTQYF.

The chain links TRBV6-5 to TRBJ1-4, with TRBD1 matching over 12 bases. The junction had 3 bases not matched to a gene; V was cut back by 6 bases and J by 7 bases. CDR3 size: 14 residues. Germline CDR1 reads MNHEY; CDR2 reads SVGAGI. The CDR3: CASRGTGGVEKLFF. CDR3 in DNA: TGTGCCAGCAGAGGGACAGGGGGCGTTGAAAAACTGTTTTTT.

This clone was detected only once. CDR3 bases: TGTGCCAGCGTACTTCCCCCGGGGACTGAAGCTTTCTTT. Translated, it gives CASVLPPGTEAFF. The chain has TRBV11-2 and TRBJ1-1; D remains ambiguous. The CDR3 extends over 13 amino acids. CDR1 is SGHAT and CDR2 is FQNNGV in the germline V gene. The V and J ends lost 8 bases and 5 bases respectively, with 15 bases between them.

This chain uses TRBV27 with TRBJ2-3; D gene ambiguous. Trimming left V 1 base short and J 4 bases short, with 15 bases between. This CDR3 is 16 amino acids long. Germline V gene data show CDR1 as MNHEY and CDR2 as SMNVEV (reference sequence). CDR3 bases: TGTGCCAGCAGTTTATTGTCTAGAAGGCCCCCAGATACGCAGTATTTT. Its protein product is CASSLLSRRPPDTQYF.

This chain joins TRBV29-1 and TRBJ2-1; TRBD1 or TRBD2 may be the D gene (7 bases each). Germline lookup yields CDR1 SQVTM and CDR2 ANQGSEA. Trimming pared 8 bases from V and 10 bases from J, leaving 18 bases between. There are 12 residues in the CDR3. The CDR3 sequence is CSIRGGIREQFF. Written as DNA, the CDR3 is TGCAGCATCAGGGGGGGGATCCGGGAGCAGTTCTTC.

The V call is TRBV5-6, the J call TRBJ2-7, with unresolved D. V was pared by 4 bases and J by 1 base, with 6 bases between. CDR1 and CDR2 from the germline V gene are SGHDT and YYEEEE. The CDR3 runs 12 residues. CDR3 sequence (DNA): TGTGCCAGCAGCAGTTTATCCTACGAGCAGTACTTC. Translating it yields CASSSLSYEQYF. Filled out from reference TRBV5-6 and TRBJ2-7, the complete variable domain reads DAGVTQSPTHLIKTRGQQVTLRCSPKSGHDTVSWYQQALGQGPQFIFQYYEEEERQRGNFPDRFSGHQFPNYSSELNVNALLLGDSALYLCASSSLSYEQYFGPGTRLTVT.

The chain couples TRBV7-9 to TRBJ1-4; 10 nucleotides agree with TRBD1. Trimming cost V 5 bases and J 7 bases; bases outside gene matches: 7. The V gene's germline CDR1 is SEHNR and CDR2 FQNEAQ (reference sequence). This CDR3 is 15 amino acids long. CDR3 sequence (DNA): TGTGCCAGCAGCGCGACGGGACAGGGGAGTGAAAAACTGTTTTTT. Translating gives CASSATGQGSEKLFF. The full variable domain, in which reference TRBV7-9 and TRBJ1-4 provide the parts outside the CDR3, is DTGVSQNPRHKITKRGQNVTFRCDPISEHNRLYWYRQTLGQGPEFLTYFQNEAQLEKSRLLSDRFSAERPKGSFSTLEIQRTEQGDSAMYLCASSATGQGSEKLFFGSGTQLSVL.

The chain is built from TRBV5-1 and TRBJ2-7, with TRBD2 as a possible D gene (6 bases). The CDR3 has 16 residues. Germline values: CDR1 SGHRS, CDR2 YFSETQ. Trimming stripped 0 bases from V and 4 bases from J, with 17 bases between. The CDR3 bases are TGCGCCAGCAGCTTGGGTTCTTTCGACCGGGGGTACGAGCAGTACTTC. This gives the protein CASSLGSFDRGYEQYF.

A single count supports this clone. The V and J genes are TRBV4-1 and TRBJ1-1; D is unresolved. The CDR3 is 14 amino acids. Per the germline V gene, CDR1 is MGHRA and CDR2 is YSYEKL. V was shortened by 1 base and J by 3 bases, with 9 bases between the two germline ends. The CDR3 bases are TGCGCCAGCAGCCAAGGGGCCCAGGACACTGAAGCTTTCTTT. Translating it yields CASSQGAQDTEAFF.